This T cell receptor (beta chain) was sequenced in a study of shared clonotypes between healthy human individuals. On this clone itself: Its cognate antigen is unknown.

Study findings and constraints: Naive CD4 clonotypes overlapped across a few donors at about 5.3%.

Original processing notes: Filtering differed for immunoSEQ, which gave only junction sequences without quality scores. Measured with immunoSEQ multiplex PCR; TCRdb has only the in-frame clones, and not every one. That table gives V, J and clone size, and the DNA gave D and trimming. The sample lists 150,000 to 200,000 clones, roughly 70% occurring once. Trimming took 1 base from V and 8 from J; bases not matched to a gene: 12. The CDR3 spans 16 residues. Germline CDR1 is SGDLS and CDR2 is YYNGEE. The clonotype originates from a man between 25 and 39 years old in good health. Sequencing was performed on memory CD4+ T cells sorted from blood. Stated subset: CD45RA-negative fraction. The V call is TRBV9, the J call TRBJ2-1, with 7 bases fitting TRBD2. CDR3 coding DNA: TGTGCCAGCAGCGTAAACTATGGGGGGAGGGATGATGAGCAGTTCTTC. Translating it yields CASSVNYGGRDDEQFF.